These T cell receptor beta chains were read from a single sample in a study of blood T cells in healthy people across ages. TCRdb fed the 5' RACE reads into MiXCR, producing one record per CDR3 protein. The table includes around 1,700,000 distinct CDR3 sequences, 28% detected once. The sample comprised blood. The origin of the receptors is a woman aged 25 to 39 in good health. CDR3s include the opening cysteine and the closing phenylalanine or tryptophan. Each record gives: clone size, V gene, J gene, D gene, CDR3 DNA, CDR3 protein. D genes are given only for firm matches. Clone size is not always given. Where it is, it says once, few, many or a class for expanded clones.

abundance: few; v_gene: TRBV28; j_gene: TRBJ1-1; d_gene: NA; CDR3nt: TGTGCCAGCAGTCTCCGGACAGCAGAAGCTTTCTTT; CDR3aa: CASSLRTAEAFF
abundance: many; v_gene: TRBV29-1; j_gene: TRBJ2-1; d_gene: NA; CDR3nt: TGCAGCGTTGAAAAGTGGAACGGGGAAGCGCGAGCCTACAATGAGCAGTTCTTC; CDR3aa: CSVEKWNGEARAYNEQFF
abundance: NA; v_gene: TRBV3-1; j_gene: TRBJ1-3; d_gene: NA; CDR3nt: TGTGCCAGCAGCGAAGGTCCGGTTGGCGGAAACACCATATATTTT; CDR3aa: CASSEGPVGGNTIYF
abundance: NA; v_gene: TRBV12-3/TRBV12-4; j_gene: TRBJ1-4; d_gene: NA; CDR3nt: TGTGCCAGCAGCCCCGGGGGGGGAGAAGGTGAAAAACTGTTTTTT; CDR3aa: CASSPGGGEGEKLFF
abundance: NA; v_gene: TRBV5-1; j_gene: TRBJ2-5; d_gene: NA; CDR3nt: TGCGCCAGCAGCTTGAGTGGGCAGAACCCCCAAGAGACCCAGTACTTC; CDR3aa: CASSLSGQNPQETQYF
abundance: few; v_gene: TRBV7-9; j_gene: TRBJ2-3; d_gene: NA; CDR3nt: TGTGCCAGCAGCCCCCGAGGGGCGCCAGATACGCAGTATTTT; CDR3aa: CASSPRGAPDTQYF
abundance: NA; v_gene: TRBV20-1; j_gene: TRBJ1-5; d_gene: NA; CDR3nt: TGCAGTGCTAGAAAGTCGGCTAATCAGCCCCAGCATTTT; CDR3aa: CSARKSANQPQHF
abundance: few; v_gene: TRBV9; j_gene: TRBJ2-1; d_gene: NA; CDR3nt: TGTGCCAGCAGCGACCATGGAGAGGGGAAGCAGTTCTTC; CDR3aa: CASSDHGEGKQFF
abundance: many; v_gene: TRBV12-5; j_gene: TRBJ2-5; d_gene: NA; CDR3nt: TGTGCTAGTGGTTTGGTCCTACAGGGCCAAGAGACCCAGTACTTC; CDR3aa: CASGLVLQGQETQYF
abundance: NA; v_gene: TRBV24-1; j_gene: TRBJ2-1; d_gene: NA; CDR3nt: TGTGCCACCAGTGTGGGGGGGAACAGGGGTGAGCAGTTCTTC; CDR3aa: CATSVGGNRGEQFF
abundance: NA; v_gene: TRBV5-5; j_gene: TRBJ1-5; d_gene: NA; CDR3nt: TGTGCCAGCAGCTTAGGGCCCACGGGTCAGCCCCAGCATTTT; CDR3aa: CASSLGPTGQPQHF
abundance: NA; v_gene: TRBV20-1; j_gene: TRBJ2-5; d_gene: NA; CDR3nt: TGCAGTGCTAGAGGGGACTACCAAGAGACCCAGTACTTC; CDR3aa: CSARGDYQETQYF
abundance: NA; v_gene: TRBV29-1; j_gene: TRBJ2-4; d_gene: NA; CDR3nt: TGCAGCGTTGGGGGTGGTCAAAAGGTTTACAATGAGCAGTACTTC; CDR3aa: CSVGGGQKVYNEQYF
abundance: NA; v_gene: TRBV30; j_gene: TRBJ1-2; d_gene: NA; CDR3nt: TGTGCCTGGAGTGAAGGAACAAGACCTAACTATGGCTACACCTTC; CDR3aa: CAWSEGTRPNYGYTF
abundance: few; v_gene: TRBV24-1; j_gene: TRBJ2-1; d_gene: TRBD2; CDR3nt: TGTGCCACCAGTACAGCACGGGGGGACTCCTACAATGAGCAGTTCTTC; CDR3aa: CATSTARGDSYNEQFF
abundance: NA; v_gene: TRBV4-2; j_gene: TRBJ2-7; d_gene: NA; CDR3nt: TGTGCCAGCAGCCAAGGGGTTTTGTCAGGCGAGCAGTACTTC; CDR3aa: CASSQGVLSGEQYF
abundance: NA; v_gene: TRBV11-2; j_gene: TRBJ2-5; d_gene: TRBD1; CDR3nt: TGTGCCAGCAGCTTACAGGGGGCTTACGGAGAGACCCAGTACTTC; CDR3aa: CASSLQGAYGETQYF
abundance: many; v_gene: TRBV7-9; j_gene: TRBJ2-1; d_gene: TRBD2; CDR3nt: TGTGCCAGCAGCTCCTGGACTAGCGGGAGGCCTATCGATGAGCAGTTCTTC; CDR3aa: CASSSWTSGRPIDEQFF
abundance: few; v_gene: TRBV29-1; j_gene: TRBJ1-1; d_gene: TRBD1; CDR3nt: TGCAGCGCACCAGGGGGGGGCACTGAAGCTTTCTTT; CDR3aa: CSAPGGGTEAFF
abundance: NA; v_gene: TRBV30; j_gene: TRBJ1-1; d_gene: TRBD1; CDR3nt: TGTGCCTGGAGGACAGGGAGAACTGAAGCTTTCTTT; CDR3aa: CAWRTGRTEAFF
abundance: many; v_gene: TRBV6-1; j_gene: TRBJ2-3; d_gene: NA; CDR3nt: TGTGCCAGCAGTCCTGGACAGCGCGGCACAGATACGCAGTATTTT; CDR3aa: CASSPGQRGTDTQYF
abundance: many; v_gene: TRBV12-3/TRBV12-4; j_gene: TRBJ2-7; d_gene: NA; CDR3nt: TGCGCCAGCAGAGAGGACAGCTCCTACGAGCAGTACTTC; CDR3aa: CASREDSSYEQYF
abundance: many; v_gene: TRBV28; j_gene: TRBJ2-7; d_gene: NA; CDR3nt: TGTGCCAGCAGTTTTGCCGCAGGGACCTACGAGCAGTACTTC; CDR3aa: CASSFAAGTYEQYF